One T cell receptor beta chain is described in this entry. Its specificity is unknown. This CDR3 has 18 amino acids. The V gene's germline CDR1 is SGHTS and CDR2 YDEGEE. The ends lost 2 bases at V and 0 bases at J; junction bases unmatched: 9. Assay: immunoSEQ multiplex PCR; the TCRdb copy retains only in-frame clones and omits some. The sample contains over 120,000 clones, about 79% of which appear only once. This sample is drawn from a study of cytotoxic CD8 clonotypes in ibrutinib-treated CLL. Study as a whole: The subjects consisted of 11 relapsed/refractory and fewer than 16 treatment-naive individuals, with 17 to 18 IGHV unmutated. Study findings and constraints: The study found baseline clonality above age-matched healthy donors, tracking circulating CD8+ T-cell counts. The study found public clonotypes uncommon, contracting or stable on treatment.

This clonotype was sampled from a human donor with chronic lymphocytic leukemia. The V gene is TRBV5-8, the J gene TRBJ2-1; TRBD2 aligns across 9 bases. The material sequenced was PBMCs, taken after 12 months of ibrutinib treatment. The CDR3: CASSFTSGRISSYNEQFF. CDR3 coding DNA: TGTGCCAGCAGCTTTACTAGCGGGCGAATAAGCTCCTACAATGAGCAGTTCTTC.